This is a list of T cell receptor beta chains from one sample in a study of blood T cell repertoires in COVID-19. The assay was immunoSEQ multiplex PCR, and TCRdb's table has in-frame clones only and misses some. The sample includes some 68,000 clones, 87% of them seen just once. Sequences were obtained from peripheral blood. These receptors were taken from a woman aged 45-65 years with COVID-19, enrolled during active disease. Both conserved end residues are part of each CDR3. D genes are given only for firm matches. Clone size is shown for a subset of rows, as once, few, many or a class of expanded clone.

j_call | clone_size | v_call | d_call | cdr3_nt | cdr3_aa
TRBJ2-7 | . | TRBV6-5 | TRBD2 | TGTGCCAGCAGATGGGCTACTAGCGACGTCTACGAGCAGTACTTC | CASRWATSDVYEQYF
TRBJ1-6 | once | TRBV7-7 | . | TGTGCTAGCAGCTTAGATGGCAGGGGAGGGTCACCCCTCCACTTT | CASSLDGRGGSPLHF
TRBJ2-7 | . | TRBV11-2 | . | TGTGCCAGCAGCTTAGAGGTAGCGCATTCCTACGAGCAGTACTTC | CASSLEVAHSYEQYF
TRBJ2-2 | . | TRBV28 | . | TGTGCCAGCAGCCCCCAGGGTAGGACCGGGGAGCTGTTTTTT | CASSPQGRTGELFF
TRBJ2-1 | . | TRBV5-1 | TRBD2 | TGCGCCAGCAGCTTGATTAATCAGCGGGGAGAGTACTACAATGAGCAGTTCTTC | CASSLINQRGEYYNEQFF
TRBJ1-3 | . | TRBV28 | TRBD1 | TGTGCCAGCAGTTTAACGGGACAGGCTCCCGGAAACACCATATATTTT | CASSLTGQAPGNTIYF
TRBJ2-1 | few | TRBV30 | . | TGTGCCTGGAGTTGGGGCAGGAACTACAATGAGCAGTTCTTC | CAWSWGRNYNEQFF
TRBJ2-3 | few | TRBV4-2 | TRBD2 | TGTGCCAGCAGCCAAGGGCTAGCGGGAGGCCCGGGAACAGATACGCAGTATTTT | CASSQGLAGGPGTDTQYF
TRBJ2-7 | . | TRBV5-5 | TRBD1 | TGTGCCAGCAGCCAATTTCGACAGGGGGACGAGCAGTACTTC | CASSQFRQGDEQYF
TRBJ1-4 | . | TRBV6-5 | TRBD1 | TGTGCCAGCAGCTCCGCCTCAAGGGGGCGAGAAAAACTGTTTTTT | CASSSASRGREKLFF
TRBJ2-3 | . | TRBV7-9 | . | TGTGCCAGCAGCTTAATGTTAGGACAGACTCTAAATACGCAGTATTTT | CASSLMLGQTLNTQYF
TRBJ2-6 | . | TRBV19 | TRBD1 | TGTGCCAGTAGTATCCGGGACAGGGGAGCTGGGGCCAACGTCCTGACTTTC | CASSIRDRGAGANVLTF
TRBJ2-3 | . | TRBV10-3 | . | TGTGCCACTACTTCCACAGATACGCAGTATTTT | CATTSTDTQYF
TRBJ2-3 | . | TRBV5-5 | TRBD2 | TGTGCCAGCGCCCGAGGGCCTAGCGGGAGTGCGAGTACGCAGTATTTT | CASARGPSGSASTQYF
TRBJ1-4 | . | TRBV27 | . | TGTGCCAGCCGCTCGTTAGGCCAGGGAGGTGAAAAACTGTTTTTT | CASRSLGQGGEKLFF
TRBJ2-7 | . | TRBV10-2 | TRBD2 | TGCGCCAGCAGTGAGTGGCGCCAGGGCGGGAGGCTTAAGCAGTACTTC | CASSEWRQGGRLKQYF
TRBJ1-1 | . | TRBV7-9 | TRBD1 | TGTGCCAGCAGCTTACAGGGGGCTAACACTGAAGCTTTCTTT | CASSLQGANTEAFF
TRBJ2-2 | . | TRBV27 | . | TGTGCCAGCAGTTACTCCTCGTTACGGGAGCTGTTTTTT | CASSYSSLRELFF
TRBJ2-7 | . | TRBV27 | TRBD2 | TGTGCCAGCAGGGGTAGCGGGAGGGGTTACGAGCAGTACTTC | CASRGSGRGYEQYF
TRBJ2-1 | . | TRBV28 | . | TGTGCCAGCAGCCCCAACCGGGTTAGCTCCTACAATGAGCAGTTCTTC | CASSPNRVSSYNEQFF
TRBJ2-3 | . | TRBV14 | . | TGTGCCAGCAGCTTCCGACACTCGATACATAGCACAGATACGCAGTATTTT | CASSFRHSIHSTDTQYF
TRBJ1-5 | once | TRBV19 | . | TGTGCCAGTAGTCAATCGGGAGGCAATCAGCCCCAGCATTTT | CASSQSGGNQPQHF
TRBJ2-1 | . | TRBV20-1 | . | TGCAGTGCTAGCTACCTCAATGAGCAGTTCTTC | CSASYLNEQFF
TRBJ1-1 | . | TRBV7-9 | TRBD1 | TGTGCCAGCAGCCCTCTAGTGGGACAGCACACTGAAGCTTTCTTT | CASSPLVGQHTEAFF
TRBJ1-4 | . | TRBV28 | . | TGTGCCAGCAGCTCTAGGGGCGGACGGCGGAATGAAAAACTGTTTTTT | CASSSRGGRRNEKLFF
TRBJ1-3 | . | TRBV27 | TRBD1 | TGTGCCACCCGGGACAGGGGGCTTGGAAACACCATATATTTT | CATRDRGLGNTIYF
TRBJ2-2 | . | TRBV10-3 | . | TGTGCCATCAGGCCGGGAGCGAACACCGGGGAGCTGTTTTTT | CAIRPGANTGELFF
TRBJ1-4 | . | TRBV5-6 | . | TGTGCCAGCAGCTTGGGGACACCGGTTGAAAAACTGTTTTTT | CASSLGTPVEKLFF
TRBJ2-1 | . | TRBV5-1 | TRBD1 | TGCGCCAGCAGCTCCCGGGACAGGGTTCATGAGCAGTTCTTC | CASSSRDRVHEQFF
TRBJ2-5 | . | TRBV20-1 | . | TGCAGTGCTAGTCCGTCGGTTCAAGAGACCCAGTACTTC | CSASPSVQETQYF
TRBJ1-2 | . | TRBV4-1 | . | TGCGCCAGCAGCCAAGATCAGTCATACCCCAACTATGGCTACACCTTC | CASSQDQSYPNYGYTF
TRBJ2-2 | . | TRBV18 | . | TGTGCCAGCTCACCACGGACAACACCCCTCTCGAACACCGGGGAGCTGTTTTTT | CASSPRTTPLSNTGELFF
TRBJ1-2 | . | TRBV23-1 | TRBD1 | TGCGCCAGCAGTCGGAGACAGGGGAGCTATGGCTACACCTTC | CASSRRQGSYGYTF
TRBJ2-1 | . | TRBV7-6 | TRBD1 | TGTGCCAGCAGCTTAGGTGCGGGACAGGAATACAATGAGCAGTTCTTC | CASSLGAGQEYNEQFF
TRBJ1-1 | . | TRBV28 | TRBD1 | TGTGCCAGCAGCCCCTCGGGACAGGGTGGCTCTGAAGCTTTCTTT | CASSPSGQGGSEAFF
TRBJ2-3 | . | TRBV11-2 | . | TGTGCCAGCACCCCTTTTGGCGGCGGCCTGGCGGGAGATACGCAGTATTTT | CASTPFGGGLAGDTQYF
TRBJ1-1 | . | TRBV5-1 | TRBD1 | TGCGCCAGCAGCTTGGGAGACAGGGGAAACCCCGAAGAAGCTTTCTTT | CASSLGDRGNPEEAFF
TRBJ2-7 | . | TRBV7-9 | . | TGTGCCAGCAGCTTAAAAGGAGGCGGGAACGAGCAGTACTTC | CASSLKGGGNEQYF
TRBJ2-1 | . | TRBV4-3 | TRBD2 | TGCGCCAGCAGCCCCCAATCCCGCGGGCTAGCGGGAGTCCCGAAGTACAATGAGCAGTTCTTC | CASSPQSRGLAGVPKYNEQFF
TRBJ1-5 | . | TRBV27 | . | TGTGCCAGCAGTTCGGGTGGTCTCAATCAGCCCCAGCATTTT | CASSSGGLNQPQHF
TRBJ2-7 | . | TRBV30 | TRBD2 | TGTGCCTGGAGTGCGGGACTAGCCACGGTAGAGCAGTACTTC | CAWSAGLATVEQYF
TRBJ2-3 | . | TRBV20-1 | TRBD2 | TGCAGTGCAAGTACCTCCGGGACTAGCGCGCCCACAGATACGCAGTATTTT | CSASTSGTSAPTDTQYF
TRBJ1-4 | . | TRBV27 | . | TGTGCCAGAGAAAACATATTGGATGAAAAACTGTTTTTT | CARENILDEKLFF
TRBJ1-2 | . | TRBV10-3 | . | TGTGCCATCAGTGAGGCAGGACTGTCAAATGGCTACACCTTC | CAISEAGLSNGYTF